The 32 T cell receptor beta chains below were found in one sample sequenced in a study of T cells after yellow fever vaccination (dated by TCRdb to about 2019). The library relied on 5' RACE. Sequencing relied on an Illumina HiSeq 2500. Clones were called with MiXCR by TCRdb after fastp trimmed the public reads at Q25, and only in-frame beta chains were retained. CDR3 protein duplicates are merged, each entry listing the most common genes and DNA. This sample has approximately 610,000 distinct CDR3 sequences in its table, and less than 20% of those were observed once. The ten largest clones capture 17% of the sample. The treatment or condition label, as the study defines it: live attenuated yellow fever vaccine strain. The starting material was PBMCs, obtained roughly 5 days after the first yellow fever vaccination. The receptors originated from a man aged 18 to 30 who received the YFV17D yellow fever vaccine.

V and J are TRBV18 and TRBJ1-2; 10 bases line up with TRBD1. Trimming cost V 8 bases and J 6 bases; bases outside gene matches: 15. This CDR3 region has 16 residues. Germline V lookup: CDR1 KGHSH, CDR2 LQKENI. The DNA of the CDR3 is TGTGCCAGCACCACCGGGACAGGGGTCTCAGTAGATGGCTACACCTTC. Amino acids: CASTTGTGVSVDGYTF.

This sequence joins TRBV4-2 and TRBJ2-3; D is possibly TRBD1 (5 bases). Trimming shortened V by 0 bases and J by 5 bases, and 12 bases separated the two germline ends. CDR3 length: 15 residues. Germline V CDR1 and CDR2: LGHNA, YNFKEQ. Here the CDR3 DNA reads TGTGCCAGCAGCCAAGAAACAGGCCCTGGAGATACGCAGTATTTT. Translating gives CASSQETGPGDTQYF.

This clonotype came up a few times. The chain employs TRBV5-1 and TRBJ1-4; 10 bases line up with TRBD1. CDR1 is SGHRS, CDR2 YFSETQ, per germline. The CDR3 runs 14 residues. The ends lost 7 bases at V and 8 bases at J; junction bases unmatched: 8. Here the CDR3 DNA reads TGCGCCAGCGGCCTATGGGACAGGGGAGAAAAACTGTTTTTT. Amino acid sequence: CASGLWDRGEKLFF. Together with reference TRBV5-1 and TRBJ1-4, the CDR3 gives the full variable domain: KAGVTQTPRYLIKTRGQQVTLSCSPISGHRSVSWYQQTPGQGLQFLFEYFSETQRNKGNFPGRFSGRQFSNSRSEMNVSTLELGDSALYLCASGLWDRGEKLFFGSGTQLSVL.

The rearrangement links TRBV7-2 to TRBJ2-1, with no clear D. CDR3 length: 15 residues. The germline CDR1 and CDR2 sequences are SGHTA and FQGNSA. Between the trimmed V and J ends, which lost 5 bases and 2 bases, there was a span of 13 bases. The CDR3 loop is CASSPQTGTYNEQFF. The CDR3, as DNA: TGTGCCAGCAGCCCACAGACCGGAACCTACAATGAGCAGTTCTTC.

This clonotype was seen a few times. The J gene is TRBJ2-5, the V gene TRBV7-9; no reliable D call. CDR1 is SEHNR and CDR2 is FQNEAQ in the germline V gene (reference sequence). Trimming removed 4 bases at V and 2 bases at J, with 8 bases between. The CDR3 has 13 amino acids. CDR3 amino acids: CASSYGRQETQYF. CDR3 in DNA: TGTGCCAGCAGCTACGGACGGCAAGAGACCCAGTACTTC. The whole variable domain, filled in from reference TRBV7-9 and TRBJ2-5, reads DTGVSQNPRHKITKRGQNVTFRCDPISEHNRLYWYRQTLGQGPEFLTYFQNEAQLEKSRLLSDRFSAERPKGSFSTLEIQRTEQGDSAMYLCASSYGRQETQYFGPGTRLLVL.

The chain couples TRBV4-3 to TRBJ1-5; 9 positions agree with TRBD1. Per the germline V gene, CDR1 is LGHNA and CDR2 is YSLEER. The CDR3 length is 15 residues. Trimming took 0 bases from V and 5 from J; bases not matched to a gene: 2. CDR3 in amino acids: CASSQEQGADQPQHF. The CDR3 nucleotides read TGCGCCAGCAGCCAAGAACAGGGGGCCGATCAGCCCCAGCATTTT.

The table lists this clonotype with a few counts. The V and J genes are TRBV30 and TRBJ2-6; no clear D. The germline CDR1 and CDR2 sequences are GTSNPN and SVGIG (reference sequence). Trimming removed 3 bases from V and 4 bases from J, with 7 bases in between. The CDR3 runs to 13 residues. The CDR3 spells CAWRTKGANVLTF. The DNA for the CDR3 is TGTGCCTGGAGAACAAAAGGGGCCAACGTCCTGACTTTC.

There are a few counts of this clonotype. The V and J genes are TRBV12-3 or TRBV12-4 and TRBJ1-5; the D is unclear. The V end was cut by 1 base, the J end by 5 bases, with 9 bases between. The CDR3 is made up of 14 amino acids. The chain's CDR3 is CASSLVLVDQPQHF. CDR3 DNA: TGTGCCAGCAGTTTAGTCTTGGTCGATCAGCCCCAGCATTTT.

This clonotype has only a few counts. The chain couples TRBV20-1 to TRBJ1-6; TRBD1 agrees at 9 bases. CDR1 is DFQATT and CDR2 is SNEGSKA in the germline V gene (reference sequence). V was clipped by 0 bases and J by 8 bases; unmatched bases: 8. This CDR3 contains 16 residues. The CDR3 bases are TGCAGTGCTAGAGATATCACGGGACAGGGATATTCACCCCTCCACTTT. It specifies CSARDITGQGYSPLHF.

Ten or more counts support this clonotype. This chain connects TRBV24-1 to TRBJ1-2; D ambiguous. CDR1 and CDR2 from the germline V gene are KGHDR and SFDVKD. The CDR3 is 13 amino acids. V was cut by 3 bases and J by 6 bases, with 10 bases left in between. The CDR3 loop is CATSDAYSDGYTF. In DNA form, the CDR3 reads TGTGCCACCAGTGATGCCTACTCGGATGGCTACACCTTC.

This clonotype appeared a few times. V gene TRBV14 combines with J gene TRBJ1-1; the D gene is possibly TRBD1 (5 bases). CDR1 SGHDN and CDR2 FVKESK come from the germline V gene. Deletions cut 3 bases from V and 5 bases from J, with 22 bases between. The CDR3 is 17 amino acids. CDR3 nucleotides: TGTGCCAGCAGCCATTTCCGTGGAGGGGTAGGCAAAACTGAAGCTTTCTTT. Residues: CASSHFRGGVGKTEAFF.

The chain employs TRBV5-1 and TRBJ2-7; tentatively, D is TRBD1 (6 bases). This CDR3 has 14 amino acids. Trimming shortened V by 3 bases and J by 3 bases, and 13 bases separated the two germline ends. Germline assignment: CDR1 SGHRS and CDR2 YFSETQ. The CDR3, as DNA: TGCGCCAGCAGCTGGGACAAGGGAAGCTACGAGCAGTACTTC. Translated, it gives CASSWDKGSYEQYF.

The chain uses TRBV5-1 and TRBJ1-2; D remains ambiguous. CDR1 and CDR2 from the germline V gene are SGHRS and YFSETQ. Trimming removed 0 bases from V and 0 bases from J, with 6 bases in between. The CDR3 has 14 residues. As DNA, the CDR3 is TGCGCCAGCAGCTTGGAACAGACTAACTATGGCTACACCTTC. Its protein product is CASSLEQTNYGYTF.

V and J are TRBV6-1 and TRBJ2-1; the D gene is possibly TRBD2 (6 bases). Per the germline V gene, CDR1 is MNHNS and CDR2 is SASEGT. Trimming stripped 6 bases from V and 2 bases from J, with 14 bases between. The length of the CDR3 is 15 residues. The CDR3 loop is CASRVIAETYNEQFF. The CDR3 DNA reads TGTGCCAGCAGGGTCATAGCGGAGACCTACAATGAGCAGTTCTTC.

V gene TRBV4-1 combines with J gene TRBJ2-6; unclear D gene. The CDR3 covers 14 residues. Germline values: CDR1 MGHRA, CDR2 YSYEKL. V lost 1 base to trimming and J lost 2 bases, with 3 bases between them. CDR3 amino acids: CASSQVPGANVLTF. CDR3 sequence (DNA): TGCGCCAGCAGCCAAGTCCCTGGGGCCAACGTCCTGACTTTC.

This sequence joins TRBV6-2 or TRBV6-3 and TRBJ2-7; TRBD1 or TRBD2 may be the D gene (5 bases each). This CDR3 spans 19 amino acids. V dropped 5 bases and J dropped 0 bases, with 26 bases sitting between them. Looked up from germline, CDR1 is MNHEY and CDR2 is SVGEGT. This CDR3 is CASSTLHRDGFSSSYEQYV. The CDR3 bases are TGTGCCAGCAGTACACTACACCGGGACGGGTTTAGCAGCTCCTACGAGCAGTACGTC.

V and J are TRBV25-1 and TRBJ2-1, with 8 bases that match TRBD1. CDR1 and CDR2 from the germline V gene are MGHDK and SYGVNS. This CDR3 comprises 14 residues. The V segment lost 5 bases and the J segment 7 bases; nucleotides outside the gene matches: 7. This chain's CDR3 is CASSRQGADNEQFF. CDR3 nucleotide sequence: TGTGCCAGCAGTCGGCAGGGGGCGGATAATGAGCAGTTCTTC.

This clonotype was counted between two and nine times. The rearrangement links TRBV2 to TRBJ1-1; D possibly corresponds to TRBD1 (6 bases). This CDR3 is 14 amino acids long. Deletions cut 6 bases from V and 4 bases from J, with 15 bases between. From germline, CDR1 is SNHLY and CDR2 FYNNEI. CDR3 nucleotides: TGTGCCAGCAGAGTAATCACAGGGACCACTGAAGCTTTCTTT. As protein: CASRVITGTTEAFF.

This clonotype occurred many times. The chain combines TRBV5-1 with TRBJ2-3, with D perhaps TRBD2 (5 bases). The V gene's germline CDR1 is SGHRS and CDR2 YFSETQ. This CDR3 spans 13 amino acids. V was clipped by 1 base and J by 6 bases, with 9 bases between them. The CDR3 loop is CASSLQGGDTQYF. The DNA for the CDR3 is TGCGCCAGCAGCTTGCAAGGCGGGGATACGCAGTATTTT.

The table lists this clonotype with many counts. This chain uses TRBV5-1 with TRBJ2-2, with TRBD1 matching 10 bases. This CDR3 has 15 residues. Germline CDR1 reads SGHRS; CDR2 reads YFSETQ. J gave up 7 bases and V 0 bases, and 3 bases lay outside the gene matches. The CDR3: CASSLGQGAVGELFF. CDR3 in DNA: TGCGCCAGCAGCTTGGGACAGGGGGCCGTCGGGGAGCTGTTTTTT. Looking up the rest from reference TRBV5-1 and TRBJ2-2 gives the full variable domain: KAGVTQTPRYLIKTRGQQVTLSCSPISGHRSVSWYQQTPGQGLQFLFEYFSETQRNKGNFPGRFSGRQFSNSRSEMNVSTLELGDSALYLCASSLGQGAVGELFFGEGSRLTVL.

The V call is TRBV5-5, the J call TRBJ1-4; 8 nucleotides align to TRBD1. J lost 5 bases, V lost 2 bases, and 5 bases had no gene match. The CDR3 has 15 amino acids. Germline lookup yields CDR1 SGHKS and CDR2 YYEKEE (reference sequence). The CDR3 loop is CASSFLDRENEKLFF. The CDR3 bases are TGTGCCAGCAGCTTCCTGGACAGGGAGAATGAAAAACTGTTTTTT.

There are a few counts of this clonotype. The chain recombines TRBV28 with TRBJ2-5; TRBD1 matches at 8 bases. The trim removed 6 bases at V and 5 bases at J, leaving 11 bases unmatched. CDR3 length equals 15 residues. Germline lookup yields CDR1 MDHEN and CDR2 SYDVKM. The CDR3 region is CASSEGQGRAETQYF. The DNA for the CDR3 is TGTGCCAGCAGCGAAGGACAGGGACGGGCCGAGACCCAGTACTTC.

This clonotype was detected ten times or more. Written as DNA, the CDR3 is TGTGCCAGTAGCAGAGGGGCAGGGGCACCTAATCAGCCCCAGCATTTT. Translating it yields CASSRGAGAPNQPQHF. The chain is built from TRBV19 and TRBJ1-5, with D possibly TRBD1 on 6 matching bases. Germline assignment: CDR1 LNHDA and CDR2 SQIVND (reference sequence). V was shortened by 6 bases and J by 4 bases, with 19 bases between the two germline ends. The CDR3 spans 16 residues.

The V gene is TRBV7-2, the J gene TRBJ2-1, with D uncertain. This CDR3 has 14 amino acids. In germline, CDR1 is SGHTA, CDR2 FQGNSA. V was trimmed by 3 bases and J by 7 bases, leaving 13 bases between them. CDR3 region: CASSFPLAENEQFF. DNA of the CDR3: TGTGCCAGCAGCTTTCCTTTGGCGGAAAATGAGCAGTTCTTC.

The chain recombines TRBV7-2 with TRBJ2-7; D is uncertain. Germline V gene sequence: CDR1 SGHTA, CDR2 FQGNSA. V dropped 8 bases and J dropped 0 bases, with 14 bases sitting between them. The CDR3 extends over 14 amino acids. The chain's CDR3 is CASAPSRSSYEQYF. CDR3 DNA sequence: TGTGCCAGCGCCCCTTCCCGGAGCTCCTACGAGCAGTACTTC.

This clonotype turned up a few times. The rearrangement links TRBV15 to TRBJ2-1; TRBD1 aligns across 8 bases. The CDR3 length is 16 residues. With 1 base clipped from V and 5 bases from J, the junction kept 7 bases outside the gene matches. From germline, CDR1 is LNHNV and CDR2 YYDKDF (reference sequence). CDR3 nucleotide sequence: TGTGCCACCAGCAGAGGGACAGGGAGAGTGGACAATGAGCAGTTCTTC. Translated: CATSRGTGRVDNEQFF.

This clonotype turned up a few times. The rearrangement uses TRBV4-3 and TRBJ2-7; D not resolved. V gave up 0 bases and J gave up 7 bases, with 10 bases separating them. Germline loops: CDR1 LGHNA, CDR2 YSLEER. The length of the CDR3 is 13 residues. In nucleotides, the CDR3 is TGCGCCAGCAGCCAAGATTTGGAAGGTGAGCAGTACTTC. Its translation: CASSQDLEGEQYF.

This clonotype occurred a few times. The chain has TRBV7-2 and TRBJ2-5, with D perhaps matching TRBD1 (5 bases). In germline, CDR1 is SGHTA, CDR2 FQGNSA. The CDR3 extends over 14 amino acids. V lost 6 bases, J lost 4 bases, and 15 bases lay in between. The CDR3 loop reads CASSFSGSGETQYF. The CDR3 nucleotides are TGTGCCAGCAGTTTCTCAGGGTCGGGAGAGACCCAGTACTTC.

This clonotype was counted only a few times. The chain employs TRBV29-1 and TRBJ1-1; D ambiguous. V was pared by 3 bases and J by 8 bases, with 10 bases between. There are 11 residues in the CDR3. Germline assignment: CDR1 SQVTM and CDR2 ANQGSEA. DNA of the CDR3: TGCAGCGTTGAGGAAAGGCAGGAAGCTTTCTTT. This encodes CSVEERQEAFF.

This clonotype was detected only a few times. The chain links TRBV21-1 to TRBJ2-7; TRBD2 is taken as the D call from the table, unchecked against the DNA. TRBV21-1 is a pseudogene locus. The CDR3 has 15 residues. The CDR3 region has the DNA TGTGCCAGCAGCAAAGGGATAGCGGGGGGTATCGAGCAGTACTTC. It translates to CASSKGIAGGIEQYF.

This chain uses TRBV4-1 with TRBJ2-6; 7 bases map to TRBD1. J lost 0 bases, V lost 3 bases, and 8 bases had no gene match. CDR1 is MGHRA and CDR2 is YSYEKL in the germline V gene. This CDR3 spans 18 amino acids. The CDR3 nucleotides are TGCGCCAGCAGCCACCCGGGACAGCAACGCTCTGGGGCCAACGTCCTGACTTTC. Encoded protein: CASSHPGQQRSGANVLTF.

This clonotype has just a few counts. This chain joins TRBV4-3 and TRBJ2-3, with D possibly called TRBD1 or TRBD2 (7 bases each). CDR1 LGHNA and CDR2 YSLEER come from the germline V gene. The V end lost 0 bases, the J end lost 6 bases, and 13 bases lay between the germline ends. The CDR3 is 15 residues long. The CDR3 nucleotides read TGCGCCAGCAGCCAAGATTACAGGGGAGGGGATACGCAGTATTTT. It specifies CASSQDYRGGDTQYF.